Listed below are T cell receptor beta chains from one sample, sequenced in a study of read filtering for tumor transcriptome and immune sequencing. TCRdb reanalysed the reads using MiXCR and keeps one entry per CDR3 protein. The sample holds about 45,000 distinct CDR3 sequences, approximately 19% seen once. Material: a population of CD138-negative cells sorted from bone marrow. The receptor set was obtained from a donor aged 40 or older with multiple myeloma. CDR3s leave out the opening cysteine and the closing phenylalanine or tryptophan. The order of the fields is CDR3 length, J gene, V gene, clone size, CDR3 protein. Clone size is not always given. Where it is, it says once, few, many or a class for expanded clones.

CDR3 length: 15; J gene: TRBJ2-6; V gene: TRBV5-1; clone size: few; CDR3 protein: ASSLSTVSSGANVLT
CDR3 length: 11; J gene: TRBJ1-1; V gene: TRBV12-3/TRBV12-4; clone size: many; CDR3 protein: ASSLWEGAEAF
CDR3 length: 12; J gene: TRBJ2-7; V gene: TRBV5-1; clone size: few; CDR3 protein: ASSWETGTYEQY
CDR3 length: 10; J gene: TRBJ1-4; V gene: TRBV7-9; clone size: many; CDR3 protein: ASSLVPEKLF
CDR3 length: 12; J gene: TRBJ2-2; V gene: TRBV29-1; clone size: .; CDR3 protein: SVEDVRRAGELF
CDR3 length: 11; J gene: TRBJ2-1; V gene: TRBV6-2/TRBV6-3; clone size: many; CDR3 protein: ASRLDSYNEQF
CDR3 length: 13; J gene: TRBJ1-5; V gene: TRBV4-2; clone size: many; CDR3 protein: ASSQGGPGGQPQH
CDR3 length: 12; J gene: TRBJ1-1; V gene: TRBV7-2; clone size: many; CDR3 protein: ASSWGADISEAF
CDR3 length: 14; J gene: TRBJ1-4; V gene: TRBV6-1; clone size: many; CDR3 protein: ASSEASGEGHEKLF
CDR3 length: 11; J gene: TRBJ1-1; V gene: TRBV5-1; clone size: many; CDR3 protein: ASSSYDEGMAF
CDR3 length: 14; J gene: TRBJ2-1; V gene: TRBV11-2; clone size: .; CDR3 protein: ASRLTGLGDYNEQF
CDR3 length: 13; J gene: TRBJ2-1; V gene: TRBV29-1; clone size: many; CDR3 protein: SAYTSARTNNEQF
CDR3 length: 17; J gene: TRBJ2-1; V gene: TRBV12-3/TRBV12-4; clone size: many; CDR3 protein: ASSLPRGLAGGGYNEQF
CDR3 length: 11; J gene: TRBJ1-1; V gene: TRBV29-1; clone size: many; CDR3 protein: SVGPPGNTEAF
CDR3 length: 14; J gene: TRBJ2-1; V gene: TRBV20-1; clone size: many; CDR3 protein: SARDLVPPPGNEQF